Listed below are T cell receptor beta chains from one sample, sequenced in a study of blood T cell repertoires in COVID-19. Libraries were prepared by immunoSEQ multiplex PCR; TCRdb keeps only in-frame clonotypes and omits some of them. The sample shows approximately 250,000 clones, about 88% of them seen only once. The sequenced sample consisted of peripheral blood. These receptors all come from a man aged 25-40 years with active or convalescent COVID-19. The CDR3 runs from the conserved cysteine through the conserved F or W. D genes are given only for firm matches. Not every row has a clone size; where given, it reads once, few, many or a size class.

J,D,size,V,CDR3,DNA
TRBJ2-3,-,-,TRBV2,CASSVMSDTQYF,TGTGCCAGCAGTGTTATGAGCGATACGCAGTATTTT
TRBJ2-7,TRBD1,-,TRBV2,CASMRDRGSEQYF,TGTGCCAGCATGAGAGACAGGGGTTCCGAGCAGTACTTC
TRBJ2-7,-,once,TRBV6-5,CASSSADEQYF,TGTGCCAGCAGTTCCGCGGACGAGCAGTACTTC
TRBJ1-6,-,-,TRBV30,CAWRLQGLRALHF,TGTGCCTGGAGACTACAGGGCTTGCGGGCCCTCCACTTT
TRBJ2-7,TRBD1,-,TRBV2,CASSGQGAIDYEQYF,TGTGCCAGCAGTGGACAGGGGGCTATCGACTACGAGCAGTACTTC
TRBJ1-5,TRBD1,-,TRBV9,CASSAQGYSNQPQHF,TGTGCCAGCAGCGCACAGGGGTATAGCAATCAGCCCCAGCATTTT
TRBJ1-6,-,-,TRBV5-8,CASSSGTNNSPLHF,TGTGCCAGCAGTTCCGGGACAAATAATTCACCCCTCCACTTT
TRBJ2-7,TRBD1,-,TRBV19,CASALDRGYEQYF,TGTGCCAGTGCCCTTGACAGGGGTTACGAGCAGTACTTC
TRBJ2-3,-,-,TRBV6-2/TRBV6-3,CASSSDSGGAWTDTQYF,TGTGCCAGCAGCTCAGACTCTGGGGGCGCATGGACAGATACGCAGTATTTT
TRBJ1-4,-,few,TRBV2,CASTQEGFIGANEKLFF,TGTGCCAGCACTCAGGAGGGGTTTATAGGGGCTAATGAAAAACTGTTTTTT
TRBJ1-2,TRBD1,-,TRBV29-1,CSGMDRDYGYTF,TGCAGCGGTATGGACAGGGACTATGGCTACACCTTC
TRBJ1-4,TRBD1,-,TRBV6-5,CASRTTGDEKLFF,TGTGCCAGCAGGACGACAGGGGACGAAAAACTGTTTTTT
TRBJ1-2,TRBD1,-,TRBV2,CASSRDEGGAHGYTF,TGTGCCAGCAGTAGGGATGAAGGGGGCGCGCATGGCTACACCTTC
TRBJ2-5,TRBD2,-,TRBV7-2,CASSLMSGGTTETQYF,TGTGCCAGCAGCTTAATGAGCGGGGGGACAACTGAGACCCAGTACTTC
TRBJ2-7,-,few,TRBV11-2,CASSFGDYEQYF,TGTGCCAGCAGCTTCGGTGACTACGAGCAGTACTTC
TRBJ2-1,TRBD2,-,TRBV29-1,CSVVLSGGGEQFF,TGCAGCGTTGTACTCAGCGGGGGTGGTGAGCAGTTCTTC
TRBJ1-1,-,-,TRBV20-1,CSANKNTEAFF,TGCAGTGCTAACAAGAACACTGAAGCTTTCTTT
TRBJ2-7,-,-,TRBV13,CASSADNYEQYF,TGTGCCAGCAGCGCCGACAATTACGAGCAGTACTTC
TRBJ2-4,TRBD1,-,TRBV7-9,CASSPPDRGAKNIQYF,TGTGCCAGCAGCCCGCCGGACAGGGGCGCCAAAAACATTCAGTACTTC
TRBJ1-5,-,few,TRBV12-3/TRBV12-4,CASMGGGNQPQHF,TGTGCCAGCATGGGGGGAGGCAATCAGCCCCAGCATTTT
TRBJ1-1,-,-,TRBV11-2,CASHPGTEAFF,TGTGCCAGCCACCCCGGTACTGAAGCTTTCTTT
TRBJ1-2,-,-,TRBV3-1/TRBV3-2,CASSPWGELVYGYTF,TGTGCCAGCAGCCCTTGGGGGGAGTTGGTCTATGGCTACACCTTC
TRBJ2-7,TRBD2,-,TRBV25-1,CASSELAGGTYEQYF,TGTGCCAGCAGTGAACTAGCGGGGGGTACCTACGAGCAGTACTTC
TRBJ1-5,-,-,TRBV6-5,CASVSGDQPQHF,TGTGCCAGCGTTTCAGGGGATCAGCCCCAGCATTTT
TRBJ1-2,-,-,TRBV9,CASSDYYGYTF,TGTGCCAGCAGCGACTACTATGGCTACACCTTC
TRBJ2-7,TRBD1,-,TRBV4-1,CASSQTGTYEQYF,TGCGCCAGCAGCCAGACAGGGACCTACGAGCAGTACTTC